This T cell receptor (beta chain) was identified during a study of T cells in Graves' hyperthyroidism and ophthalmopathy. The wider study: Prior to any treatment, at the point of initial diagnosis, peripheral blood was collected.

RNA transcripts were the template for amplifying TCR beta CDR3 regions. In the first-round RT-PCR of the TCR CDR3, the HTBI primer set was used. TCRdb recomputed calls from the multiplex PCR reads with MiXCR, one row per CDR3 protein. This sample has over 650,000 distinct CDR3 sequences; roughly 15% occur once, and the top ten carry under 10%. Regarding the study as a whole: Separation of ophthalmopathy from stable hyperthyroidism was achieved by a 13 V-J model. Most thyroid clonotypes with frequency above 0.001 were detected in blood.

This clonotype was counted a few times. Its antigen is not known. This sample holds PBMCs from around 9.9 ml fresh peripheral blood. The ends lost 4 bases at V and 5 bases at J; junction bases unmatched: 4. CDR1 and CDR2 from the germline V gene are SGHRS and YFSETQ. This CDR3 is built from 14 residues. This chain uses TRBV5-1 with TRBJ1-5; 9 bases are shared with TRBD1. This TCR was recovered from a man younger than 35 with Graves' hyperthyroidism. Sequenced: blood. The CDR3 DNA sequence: TGCGCCAGCAGCCTAGGGACAGGGCATCAGCCCCAGCATTTT. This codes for CASSLGTGHQPQHF.